Sequencing of this TCR beta chain was carried out in a study of regulatory T cells in long-lasting Graves disease. Time point given: persistent/refractory GD, antithyroid drugs over 5 years with positive TRAb. RNA extracted from PBMCs served as the sequencing template. Worth noting for this clonotype: The antigen remains undetermined.

In building TCR beta libraries, iRepertoire HTBI primers were used together with Arm-PCR of CDR3 regions. In TCRdb, the multiplex PCR reads were re-called with MiXCR into one record per CDR3 protein. This sample has 400,000 to 500,000 distinct CDR3 sequences; roughly a fifth occur once, and the top ten carry about 13%. Trimming at V came to 10 bases and at J to 5 bases, leaving 7 bases not matched to a gene. This CDR3 spans 14 amino acids. Germline V gene data show CDR1 as SNHLY and CDR2 as FYNNEI. Regarding the study as a whole: Analysis covered peripheral blood alone, not thyroid tissue. There were preferences for TRBV28, TRBJ1-2 and TRBJ2-5 in persistent disease.

J is TRBJ1-4 and V is TRBV2, with 10 bases that match TRBD1. This sample comprised peripheral blood mononuclear cells (PBMCs), obtained when the disease was refractory, from a patient treated with antithyroid drugs. This TCR derives from a female donor with Graves disease. CDR3 nucleotides: TGTGCCACCGTCCCGGGACAGGGGAATGAAAAACTGTTTTTT. Translated: CATVPGQGNEKLFF.